This TCR beta chain was retrieved from a study of PD-L1 blockade in urothelial cancer. TCRdb keeps only in-frame clones here, not all; method: immunoSEQ multiplex PCR. This sample has more than 60,000 clones, with approximately 91% found just once. The CDR3 loop spans 16 amino acids. The germline V gene encodes CDR1 SEHNR and CDR2 FQNEAQ (reference sequence). Losses at the gene ends were 5 bases for V and 0 bases for J; bases not matched to a gene: 9. The time point denotes: peripheral blood 6 weeks after treatment start. The chain combines TRBV7-9 with TRBJ1-1; TRBD1 matches 7 bases. This material consisted of PBMCs, taken around atezolizumab (anti-PD-L1) treatment. This receptor was identified in a man aged 55 to 70 with urothelial cancer. The CDR3 spells CASSADRVLLNTEAFF. CDR3 bases: TGTGCCAGCAGCGCCGACAGGGTGTTGTTGAACACTGAAGCTTTCTTT.